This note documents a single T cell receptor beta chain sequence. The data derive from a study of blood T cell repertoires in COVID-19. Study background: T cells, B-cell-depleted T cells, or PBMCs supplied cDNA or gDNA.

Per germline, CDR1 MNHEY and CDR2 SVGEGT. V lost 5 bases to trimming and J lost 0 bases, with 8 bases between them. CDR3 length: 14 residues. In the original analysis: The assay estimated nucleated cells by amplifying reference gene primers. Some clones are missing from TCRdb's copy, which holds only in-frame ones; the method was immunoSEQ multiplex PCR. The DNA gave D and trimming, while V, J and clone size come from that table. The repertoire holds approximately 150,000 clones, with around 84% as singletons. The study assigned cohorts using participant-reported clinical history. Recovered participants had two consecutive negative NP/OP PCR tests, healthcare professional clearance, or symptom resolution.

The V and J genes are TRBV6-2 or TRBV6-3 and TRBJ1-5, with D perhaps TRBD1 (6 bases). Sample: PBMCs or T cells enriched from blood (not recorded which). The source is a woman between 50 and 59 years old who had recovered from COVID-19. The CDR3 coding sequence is TGTGCCAGCAGTAGGACAGTTAGCAATCAGCCCCAGCATTTT. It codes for CASSRTVSNQPQHF.